Sequencing of this T cell receptor beta chain was carried out in a study of identical twins. Study observations and caveats: Donors were not followed over many years; analysis was cross-sectional. Within beta out-of-frame sequences, the excess sharing observed between twins was weaker.

The CDR3 is 17 residues long. Germline V CDR1 and CDR2: MGHRA, YSYEKL. The V segment lost 1 base and the J segment 2 bases; nucleotides outside the gene matches: 5. This clonotype has a count of ten or more. What it recognizes is unknown. In every case, the donor was a healthy Caucasian. A universal primer site was created by template switching, with the cDNA bearing unique molecular identifiers. MiXCR, applied by TCRdb to the 5' RACE reads, yields one record per CDR3 protein. The data contain a few hundred thousand distinct CDR3 sequences, roughly 9% of them singletons. The chain employs TRBV4-1 and TRBJ2-6; 7 positions match TRBD1. The TCR originated in a woman aged 45-60 years in good health. The sequencing input was naive T cells sorted from blood. This CDR3 is CASSQVLGGPGANVLTF. The DNA for the CDR3 is TGCGCCAGCAGCCAAGTTCTAGGGGGCCCTGGGGCCAACGTCCTGACTTTC.